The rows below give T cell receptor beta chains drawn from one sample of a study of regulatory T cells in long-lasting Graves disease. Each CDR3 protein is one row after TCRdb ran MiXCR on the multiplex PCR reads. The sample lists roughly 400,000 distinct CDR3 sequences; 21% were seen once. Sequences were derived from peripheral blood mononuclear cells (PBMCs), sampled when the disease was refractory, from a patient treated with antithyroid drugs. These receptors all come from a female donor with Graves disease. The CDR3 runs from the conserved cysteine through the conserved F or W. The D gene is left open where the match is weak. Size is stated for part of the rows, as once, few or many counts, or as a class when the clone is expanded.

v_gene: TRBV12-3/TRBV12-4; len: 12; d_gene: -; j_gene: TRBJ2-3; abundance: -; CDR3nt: TGTGCCAGCACGCCATCGGGAGATACGCAGTATTTT; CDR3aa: CASTPSGDTQYF
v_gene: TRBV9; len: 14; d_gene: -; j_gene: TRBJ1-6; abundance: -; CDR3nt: TGTGCCAGCAGCTTCAGGGCTGGGAATTCACCCCTCCACTTT; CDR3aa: CASSFRAGNSPLHF
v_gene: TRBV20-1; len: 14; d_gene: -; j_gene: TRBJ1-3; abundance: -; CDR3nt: TGCAGTGCCGTCGGCAGGGGTGGGGGTTACACCATATATTTT; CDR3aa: CSAVGRGGGYTIYF
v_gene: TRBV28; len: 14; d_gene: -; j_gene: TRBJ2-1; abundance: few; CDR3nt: TGTGCCAGCAGTTTTAGCTTATCCTACAATGAGCAGTTCTTC; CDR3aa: CASSFSLSYNEQFF
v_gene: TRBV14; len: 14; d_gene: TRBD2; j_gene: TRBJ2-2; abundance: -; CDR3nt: TGTGCCAGCAGCCAGAGTAGCGGGATCGGGGAGCTGTTTTTT; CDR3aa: CASSQSSGIGELFF
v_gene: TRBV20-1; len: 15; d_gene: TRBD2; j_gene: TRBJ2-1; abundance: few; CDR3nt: TGCAGTGCCCAACCTCCGACTAGCGGGAGGCCCTTTCGGTTCTTC; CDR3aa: CSAQPPTSGRPFRFF
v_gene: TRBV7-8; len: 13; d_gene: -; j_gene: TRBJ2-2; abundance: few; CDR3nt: TGTGCCAGCACGGACCTAAACACCGGGGAGCTGTTTTTT; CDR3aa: CASTDLNTGELFF
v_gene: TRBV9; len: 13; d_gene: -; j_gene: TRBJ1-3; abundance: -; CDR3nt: TGTGCCAGCAGCGTCCTTGGTGGAAACACCATATATTTT; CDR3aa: CASSVLGGNTIYF
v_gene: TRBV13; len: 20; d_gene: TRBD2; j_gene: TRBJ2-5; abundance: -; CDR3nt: TGTGCCAGCAGCTTAGGAGCGTGGGGAATAGCGGGAGGGGCGGCGCAGACCCAGTACTTC; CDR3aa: CASSLGAWGIAGGAAQTQYF
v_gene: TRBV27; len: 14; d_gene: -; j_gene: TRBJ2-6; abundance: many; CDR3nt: TGTGCCAGCAGTCCAGGGACTGGGGCCAACGTCCTGACTTTC; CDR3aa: CASSPGTGANVLTF
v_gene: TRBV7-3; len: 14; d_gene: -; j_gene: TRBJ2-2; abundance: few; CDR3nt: TGTGCCAGCAGCTTACTCCTATACACCGGGGAGCTGTTTTTT; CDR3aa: CASSLLLYTGELFF
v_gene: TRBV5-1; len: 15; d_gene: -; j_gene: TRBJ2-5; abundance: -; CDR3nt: TGCGCCAGCAGCCAGGGACCCCCGGGGGATGAGACCCAGTACTTC; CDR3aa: CASSQGPPGDETQYF
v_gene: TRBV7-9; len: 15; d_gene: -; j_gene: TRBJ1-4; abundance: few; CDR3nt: TGTGCCAGCAGCTTAGCGGAATCGGGGGTTGAAAAACTGTTTTTT; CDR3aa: CASSLAESGVEKLFF
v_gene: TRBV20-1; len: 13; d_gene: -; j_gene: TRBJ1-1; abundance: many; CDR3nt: TGCAGTGCTAGTGACCAGCCGAACACTGAAGCTTTCTTT; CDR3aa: CSASDQPNTEAFF
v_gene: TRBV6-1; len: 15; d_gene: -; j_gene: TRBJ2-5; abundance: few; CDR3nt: TGTGCCAGCAGTGCCAACCTAGCCAACGGAGAGACCCAGTACTTC; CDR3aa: CASSANLANGETQYF
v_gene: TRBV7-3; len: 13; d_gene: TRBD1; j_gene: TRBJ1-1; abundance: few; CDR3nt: TGTGCCAGCAGCTTAACCCGGGACAGTGAAGCTTTCTTT; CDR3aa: CASSLTRDSEAFF
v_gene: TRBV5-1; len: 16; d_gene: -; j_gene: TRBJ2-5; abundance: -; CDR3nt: TGCGCCAGCAGCTTGGTAGCGGCCAGATTCCAAGAGACCCAGTACTTC; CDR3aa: CASSLVAARFQETQYF
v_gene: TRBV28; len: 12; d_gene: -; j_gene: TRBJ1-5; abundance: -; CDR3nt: TGTGCCAGCGAGGTGAGGAATCAGCCCCAGCATTTT; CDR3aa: CASEVRNQPQHF
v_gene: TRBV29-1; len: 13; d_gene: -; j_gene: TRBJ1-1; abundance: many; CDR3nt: TGCAGCGTTGCGTCGGGAGGCGTCACTGAAGCTTTCTTT; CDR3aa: CSVASGGVTEAFF
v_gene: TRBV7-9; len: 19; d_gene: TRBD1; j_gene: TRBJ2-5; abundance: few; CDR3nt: TGTGCCAGCAGCCCCCGGACAGGGAGCTGGCCCTTCACGCAAGAGACCCAGTACTTC; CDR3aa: CASSPRTGSWPFTQETQYF
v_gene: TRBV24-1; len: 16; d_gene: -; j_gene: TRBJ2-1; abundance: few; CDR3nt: TGTGCCACCAGTGAGCAGACGGGAGATCTGTACAATGAGCAGTTCTTC; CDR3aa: CATSEQTGDLYNEQFF
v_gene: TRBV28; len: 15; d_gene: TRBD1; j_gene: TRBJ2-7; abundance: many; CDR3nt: TGTGCCAGCAGTCCGTTTGGGGGACAGACCTACGAGCAGTACTTC; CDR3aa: CASSPFGGQTYEQYF
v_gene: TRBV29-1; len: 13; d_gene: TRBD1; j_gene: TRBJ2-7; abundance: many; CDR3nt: TGCAGCGCCGCCCGGGACAGCTCCTACGAGCAGTACTTC; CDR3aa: CSAARDSSYEQYF
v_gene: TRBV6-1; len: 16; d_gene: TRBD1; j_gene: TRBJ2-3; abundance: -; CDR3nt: TGTGCCAGCAGGACCGACGGGACAGCCAGCACAGATACGCAGTATTTT; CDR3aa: CASRTDGTASTDTQYF
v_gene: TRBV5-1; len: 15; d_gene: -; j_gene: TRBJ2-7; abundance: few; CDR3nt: TGCGCCAGCAGCTGGAACGCCGACGCAACCTACGAGCAGTACTTC; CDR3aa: CASSWNADATYEQYF
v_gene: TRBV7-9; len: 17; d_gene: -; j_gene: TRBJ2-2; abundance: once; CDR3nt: TGTGCCAGCAGCGCTATTACGGGACTTACGAACACCGGGGAGCTGTTTTTT; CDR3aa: CASSAITGLTNTGELFF
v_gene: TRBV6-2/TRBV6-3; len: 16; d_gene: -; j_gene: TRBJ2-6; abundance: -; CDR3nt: TGTGCCAGCACCACTAGGTTAGGATCTGGGGCCAACGTCCTGACTTTC; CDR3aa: CASTTRLGSGANVLTF
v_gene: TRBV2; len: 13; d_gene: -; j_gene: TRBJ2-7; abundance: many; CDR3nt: TGTGCCAGCAGTGGGCTAGGGTTCAACGAGCAGTACTTC; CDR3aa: CASSGLGFNEQYF
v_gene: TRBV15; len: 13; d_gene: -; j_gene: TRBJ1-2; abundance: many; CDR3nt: TGTGCCACCAGCAGAGCCGAGGGTCACGGCTACACCTTC; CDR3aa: CATSRAEGHGYTF
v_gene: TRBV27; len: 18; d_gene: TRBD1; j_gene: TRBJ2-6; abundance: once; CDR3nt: TGTGCCAGCAGTTTAGCACGAGGACAGGGGGCCGGGGCCAACGTCCTGACTTTC; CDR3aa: CASSLARGQGAGANVLTF
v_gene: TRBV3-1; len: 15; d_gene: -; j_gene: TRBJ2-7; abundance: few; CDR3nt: TGTGCCAGCAGCCATGGCAGGGTAAGCTCCTACGAGCAGTACTTC; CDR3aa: CASSHGRVSSYEQYF
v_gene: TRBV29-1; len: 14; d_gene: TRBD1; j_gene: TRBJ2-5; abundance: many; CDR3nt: TGCAGCGTATCGGACAGGACCGTCCAAGAGACCCAGTACTTC; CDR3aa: CSVSDRTVQETQYF
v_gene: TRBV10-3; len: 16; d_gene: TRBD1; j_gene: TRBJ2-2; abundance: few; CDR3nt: TGTGCCATCAGGGAGGACAGGGGTTTTTCCACCGGGGAGCTGTTTTTT; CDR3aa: CAIREDRGFSTGELFF
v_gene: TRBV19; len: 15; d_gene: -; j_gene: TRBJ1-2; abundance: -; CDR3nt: TGTGCCAGTAGTTCTGACATTTCGACTAACTATGGCTACACCTTC; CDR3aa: CASSSDISTNYGYTF
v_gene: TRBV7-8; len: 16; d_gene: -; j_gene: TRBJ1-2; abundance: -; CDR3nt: TGTGCCAGCAGCTCAGCACAGGGCCCTCCTAACTATGGCTACACCTTC; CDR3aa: CASSSAQGPPNYGYTF
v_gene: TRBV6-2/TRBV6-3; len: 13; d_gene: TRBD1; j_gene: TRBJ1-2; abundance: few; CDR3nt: TGTGCCAGCAGCGACAGGGGCCGGAGTGGCTACACCTTC; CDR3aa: CASSDRGRSGYTF
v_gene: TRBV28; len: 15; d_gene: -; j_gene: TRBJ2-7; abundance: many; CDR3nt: TGTGCCAGCAGTTTATTAGGCCAGGGTGACCACGAGCAGTACTTC; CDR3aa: CASSLLGQGDHEQYF
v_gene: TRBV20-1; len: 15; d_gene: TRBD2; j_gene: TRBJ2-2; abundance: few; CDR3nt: TGCAGTGCTAGATGGAGCGGGGTGAACACCGGGGAGCTGTTTTTT; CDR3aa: CSARWSGVNTGELFF
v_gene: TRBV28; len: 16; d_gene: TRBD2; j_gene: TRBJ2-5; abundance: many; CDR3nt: TGTGCCAGCAGTTCATCTAGCGGGAGGGTTGGGGAGACCCAGTACTTC; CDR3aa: CASSSSSGRVGETQYF
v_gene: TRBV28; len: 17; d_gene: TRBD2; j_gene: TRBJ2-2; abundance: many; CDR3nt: TGTGCCAGCAGTCCGGGCCTTGGACTAGCGGCTACCGGGGAGCTGTTTTTT; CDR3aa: CASSPGLGLAATGELFF
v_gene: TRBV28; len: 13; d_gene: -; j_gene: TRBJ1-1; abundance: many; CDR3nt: TGTGCCAGCAGAGTAAACCGGGAGAAGGGAGCTTTCTTT; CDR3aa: CASRVNREKGAFF
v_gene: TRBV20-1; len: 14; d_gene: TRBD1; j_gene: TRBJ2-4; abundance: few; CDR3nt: TGCAGTGCTAGGCCCCACCGGGACAGACGAATTCAGTACTTC; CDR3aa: CSARPHRDRRIQYF
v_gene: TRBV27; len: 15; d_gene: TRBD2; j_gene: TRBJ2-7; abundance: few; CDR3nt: TGTGCCAGCAGTTTAACGGGGGGTGACCCCTACGAGCAGTACTTC; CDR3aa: CASSLTGGDPYEQYF
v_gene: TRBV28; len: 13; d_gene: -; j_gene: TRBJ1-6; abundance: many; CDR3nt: TGTGCCAGCAGTCCCGCCGATAATTCACCCCTCCACTTT; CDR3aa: CASSPADNSPLHF
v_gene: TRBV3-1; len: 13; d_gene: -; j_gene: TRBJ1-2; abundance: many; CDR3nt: TGTGCCAGCAGCCAGGGGACGGACTATGGCTACACCTTC; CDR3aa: CASSQGTDYGYTF
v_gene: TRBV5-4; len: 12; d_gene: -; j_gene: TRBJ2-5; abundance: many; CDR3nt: TGTGCCAGCAGCCGACCCCAAGAGACCCAGTACTTC; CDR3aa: CASSRPQETQYF
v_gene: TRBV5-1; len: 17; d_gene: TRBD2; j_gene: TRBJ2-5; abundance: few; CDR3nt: TGCGCCAGCAGCTTGGGTTTGGCTAGCGGGAGACAAGAGACCCAGTACTTC; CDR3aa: CASSLGLASGRQETQYF
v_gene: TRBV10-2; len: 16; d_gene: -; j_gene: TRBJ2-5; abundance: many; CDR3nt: TGCGCCAGCAGTGGAGTAGGGACACGGGATTCGGAGACCCAGTACTTC; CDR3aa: CASSGVGTRDSETQYF
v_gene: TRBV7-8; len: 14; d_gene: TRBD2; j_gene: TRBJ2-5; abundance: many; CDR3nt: TGTGCCAGCAGCCCAGGACTAGCGGGAACGACCCAGTACTTC; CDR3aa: CASSPGLAGTTQYF
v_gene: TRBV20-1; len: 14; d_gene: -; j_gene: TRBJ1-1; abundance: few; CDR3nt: TGCAGTGCTAGGGGGGCGACAGCGACCACTGAAGCTTTCTTT; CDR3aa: CSARGATATTEAFF
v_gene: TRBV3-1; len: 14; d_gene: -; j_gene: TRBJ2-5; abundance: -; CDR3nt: TGTGTCAGCAGCCAAGTCTTAGCCCGGGAGACCCAGTACTTC; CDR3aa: CVSSQVLARETQYF
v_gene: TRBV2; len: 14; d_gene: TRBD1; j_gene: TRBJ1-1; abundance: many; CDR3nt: TGTGCCAGCCAGGGGGGCAGGGAAAGTCCTGAAGCTTTCTTT; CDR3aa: CASQGGRESPEAFF
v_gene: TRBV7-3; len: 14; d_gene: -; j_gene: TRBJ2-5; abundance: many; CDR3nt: TGTGCCAGCAACCTCTCAGGGTGCCAAGAGACCCAGTACTTC; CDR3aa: CASNLSGCQETQYF